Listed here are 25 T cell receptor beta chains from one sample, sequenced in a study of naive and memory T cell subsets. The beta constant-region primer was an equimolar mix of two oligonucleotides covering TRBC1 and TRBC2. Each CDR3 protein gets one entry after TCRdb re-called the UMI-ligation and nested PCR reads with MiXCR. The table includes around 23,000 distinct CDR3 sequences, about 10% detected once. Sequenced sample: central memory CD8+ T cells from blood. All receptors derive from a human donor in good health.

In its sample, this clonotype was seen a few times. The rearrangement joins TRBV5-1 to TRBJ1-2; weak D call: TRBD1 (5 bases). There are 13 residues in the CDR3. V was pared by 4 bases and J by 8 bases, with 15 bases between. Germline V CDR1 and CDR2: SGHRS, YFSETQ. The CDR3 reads CASSTKSRDGYTF. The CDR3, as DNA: TGCGCCAGCAGCACCAAGAGCAGGGACGGCTACACCTTC.

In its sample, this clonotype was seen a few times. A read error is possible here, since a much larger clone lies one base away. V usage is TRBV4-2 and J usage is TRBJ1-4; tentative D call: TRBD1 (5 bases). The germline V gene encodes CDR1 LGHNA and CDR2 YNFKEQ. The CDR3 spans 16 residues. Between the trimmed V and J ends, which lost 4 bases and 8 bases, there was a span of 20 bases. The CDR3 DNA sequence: TGTGCCAGCAGCCCTGCCGGTTGGGGCGAAAGGGAAAAACTGTTTTTT. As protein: CASSPAGWGEREKLFF.

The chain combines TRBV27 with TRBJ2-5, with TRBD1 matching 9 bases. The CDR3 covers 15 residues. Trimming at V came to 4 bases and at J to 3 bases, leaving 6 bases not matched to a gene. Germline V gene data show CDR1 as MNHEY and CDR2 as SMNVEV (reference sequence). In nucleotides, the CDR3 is TGTGCCAGCAGTTCCAAGGGACAGGGTGAAGAGACCCAGTACTTC. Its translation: CASSSKGQGEETQYF.

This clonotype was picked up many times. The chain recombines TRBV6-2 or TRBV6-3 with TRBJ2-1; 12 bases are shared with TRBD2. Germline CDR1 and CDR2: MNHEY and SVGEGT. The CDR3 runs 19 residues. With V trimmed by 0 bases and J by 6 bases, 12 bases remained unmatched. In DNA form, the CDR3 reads TGTGCCAGCAGTTACTCGGTCCCAACTAGCGGGAGGTTGAGCAATGAGCAGTTCTTC. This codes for CASSYSVPTSGRLSNEQFF.

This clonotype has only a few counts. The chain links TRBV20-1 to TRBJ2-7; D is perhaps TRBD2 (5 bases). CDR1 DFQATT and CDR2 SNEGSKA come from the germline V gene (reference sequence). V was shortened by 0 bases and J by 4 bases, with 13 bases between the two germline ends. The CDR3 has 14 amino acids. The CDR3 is CSARDQPSSYEQYF. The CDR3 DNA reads TGCAGTGCTAGAGATCAGCCTAGCTCGTACGAGCAGTACTTC.

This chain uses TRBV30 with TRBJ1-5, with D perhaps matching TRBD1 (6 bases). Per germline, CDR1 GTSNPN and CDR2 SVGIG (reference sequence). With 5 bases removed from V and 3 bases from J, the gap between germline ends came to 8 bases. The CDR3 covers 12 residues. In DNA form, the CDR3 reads TGTGCCTGGTCAGGGGACAATCAGCCCCAGCATTTT. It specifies CAWSGDNQPQHF.

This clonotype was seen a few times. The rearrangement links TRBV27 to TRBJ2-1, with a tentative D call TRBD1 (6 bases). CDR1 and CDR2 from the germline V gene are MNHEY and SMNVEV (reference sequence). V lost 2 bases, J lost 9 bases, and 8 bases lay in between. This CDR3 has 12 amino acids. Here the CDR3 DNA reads TGTGCCAGCAGTTTAAGGGGGAGTGAGCAGTTCTTC. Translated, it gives CASSLRGSEQFF.

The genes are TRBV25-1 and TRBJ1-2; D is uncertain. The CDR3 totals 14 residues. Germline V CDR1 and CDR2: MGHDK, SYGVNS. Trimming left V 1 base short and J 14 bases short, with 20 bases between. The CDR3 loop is CASSEFEKPMALTF. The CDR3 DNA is TGTGCCAGCAGTGAATTTGAAAAGCCTATGGCGTTGACCTTC.

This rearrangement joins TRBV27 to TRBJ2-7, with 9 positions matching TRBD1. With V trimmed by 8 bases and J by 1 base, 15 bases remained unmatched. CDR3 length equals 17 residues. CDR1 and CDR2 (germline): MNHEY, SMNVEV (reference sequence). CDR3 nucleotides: TGTGCCAGCGGCAAAAACCTCCGGGACAGGGTTTCCTACGAGCAGTACTTC. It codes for CASGKNLRDRVSYEQYF.

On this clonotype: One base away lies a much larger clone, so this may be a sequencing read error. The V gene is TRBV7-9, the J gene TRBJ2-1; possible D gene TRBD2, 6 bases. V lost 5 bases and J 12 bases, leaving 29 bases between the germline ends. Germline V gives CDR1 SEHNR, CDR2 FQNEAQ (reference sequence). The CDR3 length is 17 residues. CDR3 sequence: CASSARPIGSPVTLQFF. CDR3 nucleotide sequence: TGTGCCAGCAGCGCCCGGCCGATCGGGAGCCCCGTTACGTTGCAGTTCTTC.

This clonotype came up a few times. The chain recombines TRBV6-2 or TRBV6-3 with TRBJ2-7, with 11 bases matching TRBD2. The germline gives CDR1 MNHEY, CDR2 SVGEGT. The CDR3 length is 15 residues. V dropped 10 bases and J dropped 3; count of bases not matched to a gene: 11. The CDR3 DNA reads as TGTGCCACCCAAGAGGGGACTAGCGGATACTACGAGCAGTACTTC. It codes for CATQEGTSGYYEQYF.

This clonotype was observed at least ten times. In DNA, the CDR3 is TGTGCCAGCAGTTTAGCTTCCCTAGAGGGGTCCGGCGAGCAGTACTTC. Translation gives CASSLASLEGSGEQYF. J is TRBJ2-7 and V is TRBV28; D is perhaps TRBD1 or TRBD2 (5 bases each). The CDR3 sequence is 16 residues long. From germline, CDR1 is MDHEN and CDR2 SYDVKM. Trimming removed 2 bases from V and 6 bases from J, with 20 bases in between.

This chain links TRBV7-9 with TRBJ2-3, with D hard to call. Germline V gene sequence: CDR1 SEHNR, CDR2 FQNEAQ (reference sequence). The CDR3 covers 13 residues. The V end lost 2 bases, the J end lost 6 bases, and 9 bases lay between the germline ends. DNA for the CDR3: TGTGCCAGCAGCTTATCTGTGGGCGATACGCAGTATTTT. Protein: CASSLSVGDTQYF.

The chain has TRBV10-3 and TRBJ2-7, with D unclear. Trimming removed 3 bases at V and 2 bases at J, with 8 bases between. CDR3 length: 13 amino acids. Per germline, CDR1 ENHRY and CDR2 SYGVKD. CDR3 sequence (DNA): TGTGCCATCAGTGAAGCACTCACCTACGAGCAGTACTTC. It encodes CAISEALTYEQYF.

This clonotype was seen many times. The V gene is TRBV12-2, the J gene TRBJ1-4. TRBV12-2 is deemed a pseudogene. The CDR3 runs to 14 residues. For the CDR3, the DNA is TGTGCAAGTCGTGAGTTCGGAACTAATGAAAAACTGTTTTTT. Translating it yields CASREFGTNEKLFF.

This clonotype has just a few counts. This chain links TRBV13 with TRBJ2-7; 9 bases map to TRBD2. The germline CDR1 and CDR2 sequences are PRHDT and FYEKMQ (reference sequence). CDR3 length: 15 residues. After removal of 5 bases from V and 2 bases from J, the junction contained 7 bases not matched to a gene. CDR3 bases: TGTGCCAGCAGCCCCGCAGCGGGGGGCACCTACGAGCAGTACTTC. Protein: CASSPAAGGTYEQYF.

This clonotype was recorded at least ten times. The CDR3 protein is CASSPGWSGTEAFF. The CDR3 region has the DNA TGTGCCAGCAGCCCAGGGTGGTCAGGAACTGAAGCTTTCTTT. The rearrangement uses TRBV5-5 and TRBJ1-1; tentatively, D is TRBD1 (5 bases). Deletions cut 4 bases from V and 5 bases from J, with 15 bases between. Germline-derived CDR1 and CDR2 are SGHKS and YYEKEE (reference sequence). CDR3 length: 14 amino acids.

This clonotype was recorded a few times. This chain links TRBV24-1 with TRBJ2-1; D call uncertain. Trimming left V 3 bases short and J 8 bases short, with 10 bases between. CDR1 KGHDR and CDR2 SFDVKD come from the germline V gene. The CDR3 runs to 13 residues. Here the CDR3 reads CATSDHSGDEQFF. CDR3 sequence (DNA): TGTGCCACCAGTGATCACTCTGGGGATGAGCAGTTCTTC.

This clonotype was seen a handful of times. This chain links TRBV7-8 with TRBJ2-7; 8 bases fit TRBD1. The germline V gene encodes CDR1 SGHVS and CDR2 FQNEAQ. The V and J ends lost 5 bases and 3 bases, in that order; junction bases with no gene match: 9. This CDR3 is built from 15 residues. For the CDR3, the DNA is TGTGCCAGCAGCCTGTGGACAGGGCCACTCTACGAGCAGTACTTC. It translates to CASSLWTGPLYEQYF.

Written as DNA, the CDR3 is TGTGCCAGCAGCTTACAACAGGGGGTTGGAGAGCAGTACTTC. Amino acids: CASSLQQGVGEQYF. The chain joins TRBV3-1 to TRBJ2-7, with 8 bases lining up with TRBD1. Germline V gene data show CDR1 as LGHDT and CDR2 as YNNKEL (reference sequence). The V segment lost 5 bases and the J segment 7 bases; nucleotides outside the gene matches: 10. This CDR3 is built from 14 residues.

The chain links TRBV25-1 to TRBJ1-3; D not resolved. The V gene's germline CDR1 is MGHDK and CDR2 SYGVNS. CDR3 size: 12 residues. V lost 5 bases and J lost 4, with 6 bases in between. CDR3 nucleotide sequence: TGTGCCAGCAGTTTAGGAGGAAACACCATATATTTT. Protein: CASSLGGNTIYF.

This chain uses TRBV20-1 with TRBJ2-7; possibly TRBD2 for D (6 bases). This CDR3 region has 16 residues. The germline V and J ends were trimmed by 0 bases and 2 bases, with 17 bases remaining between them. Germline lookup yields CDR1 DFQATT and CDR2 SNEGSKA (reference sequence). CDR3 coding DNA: TGCAGTGCTAGAGATCCGCGGGGCAGAGGAACCTACGAGCAGTACTTC. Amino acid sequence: CSARDPRGRGTYEQYF.

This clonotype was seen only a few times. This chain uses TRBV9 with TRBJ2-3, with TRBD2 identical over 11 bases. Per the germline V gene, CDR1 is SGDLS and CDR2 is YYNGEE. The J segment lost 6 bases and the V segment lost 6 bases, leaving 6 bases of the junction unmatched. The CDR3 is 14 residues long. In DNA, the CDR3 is TGTGCCAGCAACATAGCGGGAGGGTTGGATACGCAGTATTTT. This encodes CASNIAGGLDTQYF.

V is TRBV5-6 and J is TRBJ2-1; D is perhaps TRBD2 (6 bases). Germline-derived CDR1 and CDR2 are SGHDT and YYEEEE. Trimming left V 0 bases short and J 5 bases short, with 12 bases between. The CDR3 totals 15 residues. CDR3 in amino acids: CASSLVLAVNNEQFF. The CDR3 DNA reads TGTGCCAGCAGCTTGGTGTTAGCGGTTAACAATGAGCAGTTCTTC.

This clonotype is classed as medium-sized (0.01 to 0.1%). CDR3 residues: CAWSGRSGELFF. CDR3 nucleotides: TGTGCCTGGAGTGGCCGCTCCGGGGAGCTGTTTTTT. The chain recombines TRBV30 with TRBJ2-2, with D hard to call. With 1 base removed from V and 6 bases from J, the gap between germline ends came to 6 bases. Per germline, CDR1 GTSNPN and CDR2 SVGIG (reference sequence). The CDR3 covers 12 residues.